Included here is one T cell receptor (beta chain) sequence, with context. Its target is unknown. Primers included in the PCR were 60 Vbeta and 13 Jbeta primers. The method was immunoSEQ multiplex PCR; TCRdb's version includes in-frame clones alone and lacks a portion of them. The sample yields roughly 230,000 clones, around 90% seen once. Germline V lookup: CDR1 SGHVS, CDR2 FNYEAQ. V lost 5 bases to trimming and J lost 4 bases, with 12 bases between them. The CDR3 runs to 14 residues. As for the donors, each was a healthy bone marrow donor. The data stem from a study of cytomegalovirus exposure and HLA in healthy donors. Study findings and constraints: Later analysis suggested links between common viral pathogens and several top significant clusters.

The sequenced material came from PBMCs. This clonotype was sampled from a girl aged 2 to 9 in good health and CMV-seronegative. The V call is TRBV7-6, the J call TRBJ1-5; maybe TRBD1 (5 bases). CDR3 residues: CASSPGGGNQPQHF. The CDR3 DNA follows: TGTGCCAGCAGCCCCGGGGGTGGGAATCAGCCCCAGCATTTT.